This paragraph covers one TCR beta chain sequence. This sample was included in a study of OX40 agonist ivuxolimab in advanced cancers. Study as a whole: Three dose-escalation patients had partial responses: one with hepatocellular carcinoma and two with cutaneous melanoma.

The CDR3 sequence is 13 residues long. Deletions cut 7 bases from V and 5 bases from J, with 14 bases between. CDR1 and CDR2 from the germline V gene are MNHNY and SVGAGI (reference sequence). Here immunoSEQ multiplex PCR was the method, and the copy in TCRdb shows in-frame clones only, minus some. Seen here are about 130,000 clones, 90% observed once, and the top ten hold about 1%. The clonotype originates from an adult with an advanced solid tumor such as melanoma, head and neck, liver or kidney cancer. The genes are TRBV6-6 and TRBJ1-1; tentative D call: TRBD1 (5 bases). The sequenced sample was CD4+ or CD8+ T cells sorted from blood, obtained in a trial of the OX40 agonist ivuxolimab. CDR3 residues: CASTLSGGTEAFF. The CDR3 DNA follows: TGTGCCAGCACCCTAAGTGGGGGGACTGAAGCTTTCTTT.